One and the same sample provided the 11 T cell receptor beta chains below, sequenced in a study of cytomegalovirus exposure and HLA in healthy donors (TCRdb year 2017). Library construction relied on the immunoSEQ multiplex PCR assay. TCRdb's version of the immuneACCESS table is confined to in-frame rearrangements and falls short of the full clone set. An unresolved V gene accounts for under half of the shortfall where checked; the remainder is of unknown origin. The sample table shows 260,000 or so clones, and around 91% are seen once. 2.5% to 3.5% of the sample lies in the top ten. Sequenced sample: PBMCs. The receptors derive from a woman aged 25 to 39 in good health and CMV-seronegative.

The chain employs TRBV6-5 and TRBJ2-3; D unclear. CDR1 is MNHEY, CDR2 SVGAGI, per germline. Trimming removed 7 bases at V and 2 bases at J, with 10 bases between. The CDR3 has 13 amino acids. The CDR3 coding sequence is TGTGCCAGCATGGTCAGTAACACAGATACGCAGTATTTT. Residues: CASMVSNTDTQYF.

The V gene is TRBV11-3, the J gene TRBJ2-7; D gene unclear. Trimming cost V 6 bases and J 0 bases, with 15 bases left between them. CDR3 length: 15 residues. Looked up from germline, CDR1 is SGHNT and CDR2 is YENEEA. Written as DNA, the CDR3 is TGTGCCAGCAGTCCGGACCCGTCGAGCTCCTACGAGCAGTACTTC. It translates to CASSPDPSSSYEQYF.

CDR3: CASSSTGGNYEQYF. The CDR3 DNA reads TGTGCCAGCAGCTCGACAGGGGGGAACTACGAGCAGTACTTC. The V gene is TRBV7-9, the J gene TRBJ2-7; 9 nucleotides line up with TRBD1. Per the germline V gene, CDR1 is SEHNR and CDR2 is FQNEAQ (reference sequence). With V trimmed by 4 bases and J by 3 bases, 4 bases remained unmatched. The CDR3 contains 14 residues. Full variable domain (rest looked up from reference TRBV7-9 and TRBJ2-7): DTGVSQNPRHKITKRGQNVTFRCDPISEHNRLYWYRQTLGQGPEFLTYFQNEAQLEKSRLLSDRFSAERPKGSFSTLEIQRTEQGDSAMYLCASSSTGGNYEQYFGPGTRLTVT.

The genes are TRBV7-6 and TRBJ1-1; 8 nucleotides agree with TRBD1. This CDR3 is 14 amino acids long. After removal of 4 bases from V and 7 bases from J, the junction contained 8 bases not matched to a gene. CDR1 is SGHVS and CDR2 is FNYEAQ in the germline V gene. CDR3 DNA: TGTGCCAGCAGCTGGACAGGGACGCTAGATGAAGCTTTCTTT. Amino acids: CASSWTGTLDEAFF.

This chain connects TRBV6-1 to TRBJ2-3; D is perhaps TRBD1 (5 bases). Germline loops: CDR1 MNHNS, CDR2 SASEGT. This CDR3 spans 14 amino acids. Trimming left V 7 bases short and J 0 bases short, with 11 bases between. The chain's CDR3 is CASKKGLSTDTQYF. CDR3 in DNA: TGTGCCAGCAAGAAGGGGTTGAGCACAGATACGCAGTATTTT.

The rearrangement joins TRBV4-3 to TRBJ2-7, with TRBD2 matching over 15 bases. This CDR3 comprises 18 residues. Germline CDR1 LGHNA, CDR2 YSLEER. J gave up 5 bases and V 2 bases, and 10 bases lay outside the gene matches. In DNA, the CDR3 is TGCGCCAGCAGCCAAACCTCCGGGACTAGCGGGAGGAGAGACGAGCAGTACTTC. Amino acids: CASSQTSGTSGRRDEQYF.

The chain has TRBV7-9 and TRBJ2-7; 11 bases map to TRBD2. The J segment lost 0 bases and the V segment lost 5 bases, leaving 12 bases of the junction unmatched. CDR1 is SEHNR and CDR2 is FQNEAQ in the germline V gene (reference sequence). CDR3 length: 18 residues. The CDR3 DNA follows: TGTGCCAGCAGCCCGAGGGTAGCGGGAGGGCTGGGCTCCTACGAGCAGTACTTC. Translating it yields CASSPRVAGGLGSYEQYF.

The chain recombines TRBV27 with TRBJ2-1, with 8 positions matching TRBD2. Germline V gives CDR1 MNHEY, CDR2 SMNVEV (reference sequence). V trimming: 2 bases; J trimming: 6 bases; junction bases outside the gene matches: 9. This CDR3 comprises 16 residues. The CDR3 DNA reads as TGTGCCAGCAGTTTAACCAGCGGGAGTATTTTCAATGAGCAGTTCTTC. Translated: CASSLTSGSIFNEQFF.

The chain has TRBV9 and TRBJ2-7; 10 nucleotides align to TRBD1. CDR1 is SGDLS and CDR2 is YYNGEE in the germline V gene. This CDR3 region has 15 residues. J was trimmed by 4 bases and V by 2 bases; bases with no gene match: 6. CDR3 protein: CASSVRQGAVYEQYF. DNA of the CDR3: TGTGCCAGCAGCGTGAGACAGGGGGCGGTGTACGAGCAGTACTTC.

The chain uses TRBV2 and TRBJ2-7; TRBD1 aligns across 12 bases. Trimming removed 11 bases from V and 5 bases from J; junction bases left unmatched: 7. CDR3 length equals 13 residues. CDR1 is SNHLY, CDR2 FYNNEI, per germline. The CDR3 sequence: CAGGDRGQDEQYF. As DNA, the CDR3 is TGTGCCGGGGGGGACAGGGGGCAAGACGAGCAGTACTTC. The full variable domain, with the rest looked up from reference TRBV2 and TRBJ2-7, is EPEVTQTPSHQVTQMGQEVILRCVPISNHLYFYWYRQILGQKVEFLVSFYNNEISEKSEIFDDQFSVERPDGSNFTLKIRSTKLEDSAMYFCAGGDRGQDEQYFGPGTRLTVT.

The chain uses TRBV30 and TRBJ2-3; D call uncertain. The CDR3 contains 14 residues. Germline CDR1 and CDR2: GTSNPN and SVGIG (reference sequence). Deletions cut 5 bases from V and 0 bases from J, with 12 bases between. The CDR3 nucleotides read TGTGCCTGGGCCAGGTCCACGAGCACAGATACGCAGTATTTT. This encodes CAWARSTSTDTQYF.